What follows describes a single T cell receptor (beta chain). The antigen is unknown. The CDR3 length is 14 residues. The V end was cut by 1 base, the J end by 4 bases, with 10 bases between. This sample was included in a study of T cell repertoires in cytomegalovirus infection. TCRdb analysed the reads with MiXCR anew, one entry per CDR3 protein. The data hold about 500,000 distinct CDR3 sequences, with about 33% observed a single time. Sequencing used cultured PBMCs, obtained from culture after CMV antigen stimulation. J is TRBJ1-1 and V is TRBV12-3 or TRBV12-4; D not certain. The TCR was taken from a human donor in good health (CMV status not recorded). Some clones in this sample may be carry-over from other donors' samples. The CDR3 spells CASSLGRLPTEAFF. In DNA, the CDR3 is TGTGCCAGCAGTTTAGGACGGCTGCCCACTGAAGCTTTCTTT.